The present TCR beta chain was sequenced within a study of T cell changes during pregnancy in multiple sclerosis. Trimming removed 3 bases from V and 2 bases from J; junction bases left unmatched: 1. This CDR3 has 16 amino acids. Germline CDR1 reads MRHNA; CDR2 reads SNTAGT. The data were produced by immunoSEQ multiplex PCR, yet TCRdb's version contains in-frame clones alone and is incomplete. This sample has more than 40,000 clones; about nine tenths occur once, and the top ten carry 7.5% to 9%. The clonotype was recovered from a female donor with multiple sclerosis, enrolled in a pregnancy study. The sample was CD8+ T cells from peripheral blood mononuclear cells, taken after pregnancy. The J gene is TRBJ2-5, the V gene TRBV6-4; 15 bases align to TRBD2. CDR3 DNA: TGTGCCAGCAGTGAGGGACTAGCGGGAGGACAAGAGACCCAGTACTTC. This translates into CASSEGLAGGQETQYF.